This record covers a single T cell receptor (beta chain). Antigen specificity is unknown. This sample is drawn from a study of T-cell memory formation after mild COVID-19. Study-wide context: TCR clusters largely stayed donor specific. Study-wide results and limits: A second wave expanding day 15 to 37 was CD4+-biased; contracting clones were balanced. Among CD4+ contracting clones, most were CM and EM, and CD8+ ones EMRA.

V lost 4 bases, J lost 3 bases, and 13 bases stayed unmatched. The CDR3 runs 16 residues. Germline CDR1 reads SGHNT; CDR2 reads YYREEE (reference sequence). Sample barcodes and UMIs were carried by the TCR alpha and TCR beta cDNA libraries that 5'RACE generated with constant-segment primers. From the 5' RACE reads, TCRdb called clonotypes with MiXCR, one entry per CDR3 protein. In the table there are 200,000 to 250,000 distinct CDR3 sequences, around 9.1% of which are singletons. Input material: PBMCs or a T cell subset sorted from them (not recorded which). J is TRBJ2-7 and V is TRBV5-4, with 7 bases aligning to TRBD1. The source of this sequence is a man aged 18 to 35 who had mild COVID-19 (a few samples of this study predate the infection). Cell type and time point are not known. DNA of the CDR3: TGTGCCAGCAGCCCACGGCCCCAGGGACAGATCTACGAGCAGTACTTC. It specifies CASSPRPQGQIYEQYF.